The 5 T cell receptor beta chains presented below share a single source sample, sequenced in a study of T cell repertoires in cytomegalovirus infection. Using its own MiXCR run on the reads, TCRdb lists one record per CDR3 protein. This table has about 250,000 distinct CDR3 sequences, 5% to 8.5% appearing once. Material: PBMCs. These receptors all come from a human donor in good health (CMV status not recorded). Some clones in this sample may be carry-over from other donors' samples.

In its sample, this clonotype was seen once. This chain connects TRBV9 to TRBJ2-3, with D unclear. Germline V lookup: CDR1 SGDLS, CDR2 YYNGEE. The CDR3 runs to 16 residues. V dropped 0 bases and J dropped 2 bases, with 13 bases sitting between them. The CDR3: CASSVEVDLYTDTQYF. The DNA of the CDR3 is TGTGCCAGCAGCGTAGAGGTCGACCTCTACACAGATACGCAGTATTTT.

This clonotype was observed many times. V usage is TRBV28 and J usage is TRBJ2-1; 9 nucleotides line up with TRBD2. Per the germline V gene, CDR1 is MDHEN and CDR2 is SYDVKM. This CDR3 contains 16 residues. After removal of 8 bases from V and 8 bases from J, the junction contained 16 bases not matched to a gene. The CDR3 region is CASHEVAGGLSDEQFF. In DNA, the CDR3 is TGTGCCAGCCACGAGGTGGCGGGGGGGCTCTCGGATGAGCAGTTCTTC.

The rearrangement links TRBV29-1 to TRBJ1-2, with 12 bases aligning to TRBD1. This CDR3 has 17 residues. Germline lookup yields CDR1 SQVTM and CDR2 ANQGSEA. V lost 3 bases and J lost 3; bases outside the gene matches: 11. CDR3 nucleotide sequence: TGCAGCGTTGATTTCCGGGACAGGGGGCGCGAGGACTATGGCTACACCTTC. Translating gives CSVDFRDRGREDYGYTF.

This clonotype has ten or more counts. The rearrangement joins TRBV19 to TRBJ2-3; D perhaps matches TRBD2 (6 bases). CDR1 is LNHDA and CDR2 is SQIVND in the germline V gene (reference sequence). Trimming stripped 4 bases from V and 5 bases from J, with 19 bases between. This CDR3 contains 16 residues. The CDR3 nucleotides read TGTGCCAGTAGTACCGGGGGACCATCCGGAGGAGATACGCAGTATTTT. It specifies CASSTGGPSGGDTQYF.

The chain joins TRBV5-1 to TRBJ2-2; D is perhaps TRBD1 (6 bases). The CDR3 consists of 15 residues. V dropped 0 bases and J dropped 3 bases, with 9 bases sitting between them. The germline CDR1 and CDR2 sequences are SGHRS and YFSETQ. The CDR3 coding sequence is TGCGCCAGCAGCTTGGACAGGGTGTACACCGGGGAGCTGTTTTTT. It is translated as CASSLDRVYTGELFF.